The 21 T cell receptor beta chains reported below all come from one sample, sequenced in a study of blood T cell repertoires in COVID-19. Here immunoSEQ multiplex PCR was the method, and the copy in TCRdb shows in-frame clones only, minus some. The data hold approximately 230,000 clones, with 88% observed a single time. Sample: peripheral blood. These receptors all stem from a woman under 40 with COVID-19, enrolled during active disease.

This chain connects TRBV7-2 to TRBJ2-7; 9 bases are shared with TRBD2. The length of the CDR3 is 16 residues. Germline loops: CDR1 SGHTA, CDR2 FQGNSA. Unmatched junction bases numbered 9, after V lost 1 base and J lost 5 bases. The chain's CDR3 is CASSLDVAGGQDEQYF. CDR3 DNA sequence: TGTGCCAGCAGCTTAGATGTTGCGGGGGGGCAGGACGAGCAGTACTTC.

This chain links TRBV4-3 with TRBJ1-2, with TRBD1 matching over 7 bases. The CDR3 is 16 amino acids. CDR1 LGHNA and CDR2 YSLEER come from the germline V gene. With V trimmed by 1 base and J by 0 bases, 5 bases remained unmatched. The CDR3 nucleotides read TGCGCCAGCAGCCAAGGCGGGACAGTAACTAACTATGGCTACACCTTC. This codes for CASSQGGTVTNYGYTF.

In DNA form, the CDR3 reads TGCGCCAGCAGCCAAGATCCTCTCGGGACTCGATCCTACGAGCAGTACTTC. Protein sequence: CASSQDPLGTRSYEQYF. The chain joins TRBV4-1 to TRBJ2-7, with D possibly TRBD2 on 6 matching bases. This CDR3 spans 17 amino acids. V was pared by 0 bases and J by 1 base, with 16 bases between. CDR1 MGHRA and CDR2 YSYEKL come from the germline V gene.

This chain joins TRBV7-2 and TRBJ2-3; TRBD2 matches 9 bases. Germline CDR1 reads SGHTA; CDR2 reads FQGNSA. The CDR3 is made up of 17 amino acids. With 3 bases clipped from V and 0 bases from J, the junction kept 7 bases outside the gene matches. The chain's CDR3 is CASSFARGGTSTDTQYF. CDR3 nucleotides: TGTGCCAGCAGCTTCGCGCGGGGGGGTACCAGCACAGATACGCAGTATTTT.

This chain joins TRBV2 and TRBJ2-5, with 11 bases fitting TRBD1. Germline V lookup: CDR1 SNHLY, CDR2 FYNNEI. This CDR3 is built from 14 residues. V gave up 6 bases and J gave up 5 bases; unmatched junction bases: 5. DNA for the CDR3: TGTGCCAGCAGGCGGACAGGGGGCTTGGAGACCCAGTACTTC. This encodes CASRRTGGLETQYF.

This clone occurred once. The chain is built from TRBV7-9 and TRBJ1-1, with D hard to call. Germline CDR1 reads SEHNR; CDR2 reads FQNEAQ (reference sequence). This CDR3 comprises 13 residues. Trimming stripped 6 bases from V and 1 base from J, with 9 bases between. In DNA, the CDR3 is TGTGCCAGCAGTCAGCGGGGGAACACTGAAGCTTTCTTT. Translated: CASSQRGNTEAFF.

This chain joins TRBV27 and TRBJ1-2; D is undetermined. The germline gives CDR1 MNHEY, CDR2 SMNVEV (reference sequence). CDR3 length: 16 amino acids. V was trimmed by 5 bases and J by 7 bases, leaving 23 bases between them. The CDR3 protein is CASSPRRATDMGGYTF. In DNA form, the CDR3 reads TGTGCCAGCAGTCCCCGGAGGGCGACCGATATGGGTGGCTACACCTTC.

The chain employs TRBV21-1 and TRBJ2-1; TRBD2 is taken as the D call from the table, unchecked against the DNA. TRBV21-1 constitutes a pseudogene. This CDR3 comprises 13 residues. The CDR3 sequence: CAGDWTSGYEQFF. CDR3 DNA sequence: TGTGCCGGAGACTGGACTAGCGGTTATGAGCAGTTCTTC.

V usage is TRBV5-5 and J usage is TRBJ1-4, with 8 nucleotides matching TRBD1. Per the germline V gene, CDR1 is SGHKS and CDR2 is YYEKEE (reference sequence). V gave up 0 bases and J gave up 7 bases; unmatched junction bases: 11. The CDR3 consists of 17 residues. CDR3 sequence reads: CASSLAWTGRGGEKLFF. CDR3 nucleotide sequence: TGTGCCAGCAGCTTGGCTTGGACAGGGAGGGGTGGTGAAAAACTGTTTTTT.

The chain carries TRBV6-2 or TRBV6-3 and TRBJ1-2; perhaps TRBD1 as D (6 bases). Germline values: CDR1 MNHEY, CDR2 SVGEGT. The CDR3 extends over 13 amino acids. V lost 4 bases and J 3 bases, leaving 9 bases between the germline ends. CDR3 loop: CASSLGAYYGYTF. CDR3 coding DNA: TGTGCCAGCAGTTTGGGGGCTTACTATGGCTACACCTTC.

The V gene is TRBV14, the J gene TRBJ2-7, with 10 bases lining up with TRBD1. There are 14 residues in the CDR3. Germline V gene sequence: CDR1 SGHDN, CDR2 FVKESK. After removal of 4 bases from V and 2 bases from J, the junction contained 2 bases not matched to a gene. CDR3 region: CASSPGTGAYEQYF. The CDR3 nucleotides are TGTGCCAGCAGCCCGGGGACAGGGGCCTACGAGCAGTACTTC.

This clone has only a few counts. The chain combines TRBV20-1 with TRBJ2-1, with D possibly being TRBD2 (5 bases). V lost 3 bases to trimming and J lost 6 bases, with 15 bases between them. CDR3 length: 14 residues. Germline V gene data show CDR1 as DFQATT and CDR2 as SNEGSKA (reference sequence). As DNA, the CDR3 is TGCAGTGCTAGTCGGTGGCTAGCAGCCAATGAGCAGTTCTTC. It specifies CSASRWLAANEQFF.

The rearrangement joins TRBV6-2 or TRBV6-3 to TRBJ1-4, with TRBD1 matching over 8 bases. The CDR3 sequence is 17 residues long. V shed 5 bases, J shed 0 bases, and the junction held 8 bases outside the gene matches. Per the germline V gene, CDR1 is MNHEY and CDR2 is SVGEGT. CDR3 loop: CASSGTGGVATNEKLFF. The CDR3 region has the DNA TGTGCCAGCAGTGGGACAGGTGGAGTTGCAACTAATGAAAAACTGTTTTTT.

V and J are TRBV5-4 and TRBJ2-5; D gene uncertain. Germline loops: CDR1 SGHNT, CDR2 YYREEE (reference sequence). The CDR3 has 16 residues. Trimming left V 4 bases short and J 5 bases short, with 21 bases between. The CDR3 DNA reads TGTGCCAGCAGCGCGACTCTCCACAAACTACCTGAGACCCAGTACTTC. Its protein is CASSATLHKLPETQYF. Combining the CDR3 with reference TRBV5-4 and TRBJ2-5 gives the whole variable domain ETGVTQSPTHLIKTRGQQVTLRCSSQSGHNTVSWYQQALGQGPQFIFQYYREEENGRGNFPPRFSGLQFPNYSSELNVNALELDDSALYLCASSATLHKLPETQYFGPGTRLLVL.

This clone was seen more than once but under ten times. The chain joins TRBV13 to TRBJ2-6; D gene unclear. V was pared by 1 base and J by 1 base, with 11 bases between. Germline loops: CDR1 PRHDT, CDR2 FYEKMQ (reference sequence). The CDR3 is 17 residues long. The CDR3 nucleotides read TGTGCCAGCAGCTTAGTATCCTTCCGGTCTGGGGCCAACGTCCTGACTTTC. It translates to CASSLVSFRSGANVLTF. Complete variable domain (other parts from reference TRBV13 and TRBJ2-6): AAGVIQSPRHLIKEKRETATLKCYPIPRHDTVYWYQQGPGQDPQFLISFYEKMQSDKGSIPDRFSAQQFSDYHSELNMSSLELGDSALYFCASSLVSFRSGANVLTFGAGSRLTVL.

Concerning this clone: This sample also contains other DNA sequences that code for the same CDR3. V is TRBV11-2 and J is TRBJ1-3, with D unclear. Germline CDR1 SGHAT, CDR2 FQNNGV. The germline V and J ends were trimmed by 3 bases and 0 bases, with 9 bases remaining between them. The CDR3 consists of 15 residues. CDR3 in amino acids: CASSLLSSSGNTIYF. The CDR3 DNA follows: TGTGCCAGCAGCTTGCTCTCGAGCTCTGGAAACACCATATATTTT.

V and J are TRBV5-4 and TRBJ2-1, with D unclear. Germline V CDR1 and CDR2: SGHNT, YYREEE (reference sequence). V was cut by 1 base and J by 5 bases, with 16 bases left in between. The CDR3 is 16 residues long. CDR3 residues: CASSLPLPSSNNEQFF. The DNA of the CDR3 is TGTGCCAGCAGCTTGCCCCTCCCGAGTAGTAACAATGAGCAGTTCTTC.

V is TRBV10-3 and J is TRBJ1-5, with unresolved D. Germline CDR1 is ENHRY and CDR2 is SYGVKD. CDR3 length: 13 amino acids. V was trimmed by 6 bases and J by 0 bases, leaving 6 bases between them. As DNA, the CDR3 is TGTGCCATCAGGCAGAATAGCAATCAGCCCCAGCATTTT. This gives the protein CAIRQNSNQPQHF.

The V call is TRBV5-4, the J call TRBJ2-3, with TRBD2 matching 11 bases. Trimming cost V 1 base and J 0 bases; bases outside gene matches: 1. This CDR3 spans 16 amino acids. Germline loops: CDR1 SGHNT, CDR2 YYREEE (reference sequence). CDR3 region: CASSLRLAGSTDTQYF. CDR3 bases: TGTGCCAGCAGCTTGCGACTAGCGGGAAGCACAGATACGCAGTATTTT.

CDR3 protein: CARPPQGQNEQFF. The CDR3 DNA follows: TGTGCCCGCCCCCCTCAGGGTCAAAATGAGCAGTTCTTC. This rearrangement joins TRBV12-3 or TRBV12-4 to TRBJ2-1, with D possibly TRBD1 on 5 matching bases. The CDR3 is 13 amino acids. V was clipped by 11 bases and J by 7 bases, with 18 bases between them.

This chain links TRBV6-2 or TRBV6-3 with TRBJ2-7; TRBD1 agrees at 8 bases. V trimming: 2 bases; J trimming: 2 bases; junction bases outside the gene matches: 8. The CDR3 runs to 16 residues. CDR1 and CDR2 from the germline V gene are MNHEY and SVGEGT. CDR3 sequence (DNA): TGTGCCAGCAGTTACCCCCGTGACAGGGGCCCCTACGAGCAGTACTTC. It specifies CASSYPRDRGPYEQYF.